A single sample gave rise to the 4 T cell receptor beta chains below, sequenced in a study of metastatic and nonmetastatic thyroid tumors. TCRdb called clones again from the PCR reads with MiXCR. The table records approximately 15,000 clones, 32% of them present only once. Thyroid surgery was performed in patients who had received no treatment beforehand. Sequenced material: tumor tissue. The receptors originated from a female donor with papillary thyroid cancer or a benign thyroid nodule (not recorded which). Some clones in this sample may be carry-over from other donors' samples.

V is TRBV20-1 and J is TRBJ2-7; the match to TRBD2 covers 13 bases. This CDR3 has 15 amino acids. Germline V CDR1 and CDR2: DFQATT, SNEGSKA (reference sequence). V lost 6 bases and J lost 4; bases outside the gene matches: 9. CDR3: CSAHITSGRVYEQYF. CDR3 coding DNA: TGCAGTGCCCACATAACTAGCGGGAGGGTGTACGAGCAGTACTTC.

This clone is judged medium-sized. This chain's CDR3 is CASSPRDRGHEQYF. In DNA, the CDR3 is TGTGCCAGCTCACCTCGGGACAGGGGCCACGAGCAGTACTTC. The chain couples TRBV18 to TRBJ2-7; 10 bases are a match to TRBD1. The CDR3 length is 14 residues. Unmatched junction bases numbered 4, after V lost 3 bases and J lost 5 bases. Germline values: CDR1 KGHSH, CDR2 LQKENI.

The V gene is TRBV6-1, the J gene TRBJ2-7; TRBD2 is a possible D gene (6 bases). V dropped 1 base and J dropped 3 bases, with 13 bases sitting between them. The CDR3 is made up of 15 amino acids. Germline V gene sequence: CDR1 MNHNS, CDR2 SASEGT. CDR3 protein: CASSEGSSGFYEQYF. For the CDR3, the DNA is TGTGCCAGCAGTGAAGGTTCCAGCGGGTTCTACGAGCAGTACTTC.

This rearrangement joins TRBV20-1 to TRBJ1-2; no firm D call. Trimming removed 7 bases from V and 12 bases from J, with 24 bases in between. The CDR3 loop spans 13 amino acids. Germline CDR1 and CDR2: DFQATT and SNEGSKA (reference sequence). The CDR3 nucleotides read TGCAGTGTCCGACCGCCCCTCTTCGCTATTAACACCTTC. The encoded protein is CSVRPPLFAINTF.